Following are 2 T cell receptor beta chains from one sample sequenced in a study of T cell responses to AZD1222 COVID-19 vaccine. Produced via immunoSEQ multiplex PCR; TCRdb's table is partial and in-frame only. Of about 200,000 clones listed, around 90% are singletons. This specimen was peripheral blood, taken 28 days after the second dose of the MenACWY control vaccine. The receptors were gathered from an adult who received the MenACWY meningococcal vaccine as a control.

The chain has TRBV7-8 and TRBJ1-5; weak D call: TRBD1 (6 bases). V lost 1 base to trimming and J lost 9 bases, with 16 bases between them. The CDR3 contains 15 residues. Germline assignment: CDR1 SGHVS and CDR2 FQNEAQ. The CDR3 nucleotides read TGTGCCAGCAGCTTAGGGCAAGGGGGGCCCTGGCCCCAGCATTTT. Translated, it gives CASSLGQGGPWPQHF.

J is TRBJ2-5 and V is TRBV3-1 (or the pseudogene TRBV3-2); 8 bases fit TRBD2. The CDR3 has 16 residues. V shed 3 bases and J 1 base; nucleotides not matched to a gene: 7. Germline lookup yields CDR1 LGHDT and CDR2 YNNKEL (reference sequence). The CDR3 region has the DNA TGTGCCAGCAGCCATCGGGTAGCGGGGAGCCAAGAGACCCAGTACTTC. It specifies CASSHRVAGSQETQYF.